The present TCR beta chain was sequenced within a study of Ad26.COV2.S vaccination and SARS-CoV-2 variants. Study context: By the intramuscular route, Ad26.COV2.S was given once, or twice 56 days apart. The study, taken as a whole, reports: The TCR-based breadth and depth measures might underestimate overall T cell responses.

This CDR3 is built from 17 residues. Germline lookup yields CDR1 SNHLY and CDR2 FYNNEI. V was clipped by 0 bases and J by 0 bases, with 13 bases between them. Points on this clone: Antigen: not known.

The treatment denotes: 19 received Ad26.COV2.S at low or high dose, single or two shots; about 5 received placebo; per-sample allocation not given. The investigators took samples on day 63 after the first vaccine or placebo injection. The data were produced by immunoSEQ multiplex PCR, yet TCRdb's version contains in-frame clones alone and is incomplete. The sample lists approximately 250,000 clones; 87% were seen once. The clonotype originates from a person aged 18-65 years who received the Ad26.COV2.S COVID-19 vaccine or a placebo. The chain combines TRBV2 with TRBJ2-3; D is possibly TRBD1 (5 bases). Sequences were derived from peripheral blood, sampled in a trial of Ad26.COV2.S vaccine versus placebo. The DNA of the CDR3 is TGTGCCAGCAGTGAAGCGCTGGACATCGCTAGCACAGATACGCAGTATTTT. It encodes CASSEALDIASTDTQYF.